This TCR beta chain was sequenced during a study of beta chain features in type 1 diabetes (dated by TCRdb to 2017 to 2018). Some background on the complete study: No differences in mean age, gender distribution, total cell number or subset yield were found between patients and healthy donors. A total of under 140,000,000 sorted cells were examined across all samples, and the number of cells per subset was strongly correlated with RNA yield. Regulatory and stem cell-like memory subsets were obtained from only 8 patients and roughly 8 healthy donors, while naive and central memory subsets were obtained from all 28 donors. In the study, recently diagnosed type 1 diabetes patients and matched healthy donors were compared on the TCRB repertoires of their sorted circulating CD4+ T cell subsets. Results the study describes overall, beyond this receptor: A moderate but significant shortening of TCRB CDR3 length was observed in type 1 diabetes patients in all four CD4+ subsets. Shorter templates might have been favored by PCR, but patient and control samples were amplified and corrected together, so both groups would have been affected equally by any skew. Sequencing cDNA rather than genomic DNA could over-represent highly expressing activated cells, although activation and CD3 levels did not differ between groups. Because small numbers of individuals were included in the HLA sub-analyses, any influence of HLA type on TCRB rearrangement was left unresolved. At VDJ recombination sites, type 1 diabetes patients had fewer insertions and more deleted nucleotides, which implies abnormalities in thymic rearrangement. Naive, central memory and regulatory TCRB repertoires appeared to be more similar among patients than among healthy donors.

Each donor gave one peripheral blood draw, approximately 120 mL on average, collected into heparinised tubes. Naive, central memory, regulatory and stem cell-like memory CD4+ T cells were sorted on a BD FACSAria II using a panel including CD45RO, CCR7, CD25, CD127, CD95 and CD27. Purity was above 95% for every sorted population. PBMCs were isolated immediately by Lymphoprep density gradient centrifugation and stained directly without culture. Samples were stained and sorted in pairs, with one healthy donor and one patient per experiment, so that batch effects were minimized. V and J are trimmed by 8 bases and 0 bases, and the gene matches miss 7 bases of the junction. Including the terminal cysteine and phenylalanine, the CDR3 comprises 15 residues. Of the read, only the CDR3 DNA is kept; its 45 bases are in frame from base 1. As encoded in the germline V gene, CDR1 is SNHLY while CDR2 is FYNNEI.

As regards this clone: The antigen it binds to is not known. No base qualities exist here, and no much larger clone lies one base off it.

All of the isolated RNA was reverse transcribed with the High Capacity cDNA Reverse Transcription Kit, so expressed TCRB transcripts were sequenced. Deep immunoSEQ sequencing was performed on naive, central memory and regulatory T cell samples, with an average of around 3.4 million total reads per sample. After sorted cells were lysed in RLT buffer, RNA was extracted with DNase-treated RNeasy Micro or Mini kits, with the choice depending on cell number. Each cell subset was processed separately to prevent cross-contamination, with patient and healthy donor samples processed together. The immunoSEQ multiplex PCR was used to amplify TCRB sequences from cDNA, yielding 87-bp fragments that span the CDR3 region. Amplicons were sequenced on the Illumina HiSeq platform. Per the original workflow: Synthetic template baselines were used to correct PCR bias computationally, reads within Hamming distance 2 were collapsed, and singletons that could not be merged were discarded. Reads were aligned to IMGT to assign V, D and J genes, CDR3 length, and insertions or deletions at six rearrangement sites. Clonotype counts were normalized to sorted cell number within each subset before computing true diversity and Gini coefficients with the tcR R package. The overlap coefficient, calculated on TCRB nucleotide sequences, was used to quantify repertoire sharing. As a proxy for the pre-selection repertoire, out-of-frame TCRB sequences from naive cells were analyzed. TCRdb limited this immuneACCESS table to in-frame rearrangements with V and J called. A share of clones is missing; checked studies link under half to unresolved V genes, and the rest is unexplained. V and J calls plus clone size are reproduced from that table; the DNA served to infer D and trimming. The sample table holds fewer than 500,000 clones, of which over 11% were seen once. Roughly 0.04% of the sample rests with the top ten.

Material: naive CD4+ T cells from blood. The cell subset or site label on this specimen signifies: true naive CD4+ T cells. Recombination linked TRBV2 to TRBJ2-3, and 8 bases in between align with TRBD2. The receptor was derived from a man aged 25 to 40 in good health. The CDR3 loop reads CASSRQRGSTDTQYF. The DNA sequence is given as TGTGCCAGCTCAAGGCAGCGGGGGAGCACAGATACGCAGTATTTT. Reference TRBV2 and TRBJ2-3 genes cover what lies past the CDR3, so the full variable domain is EPEVTQTPSHQVTQMGQEVILRCVPISNHLYFYWYRQILGQKVEFLVSFYNNEISEKSEIFDDQFSVERPDGSNFTLKIRSTKLEDSAMYFCASSRQRGSTDTQYFGPGTRLTVL.